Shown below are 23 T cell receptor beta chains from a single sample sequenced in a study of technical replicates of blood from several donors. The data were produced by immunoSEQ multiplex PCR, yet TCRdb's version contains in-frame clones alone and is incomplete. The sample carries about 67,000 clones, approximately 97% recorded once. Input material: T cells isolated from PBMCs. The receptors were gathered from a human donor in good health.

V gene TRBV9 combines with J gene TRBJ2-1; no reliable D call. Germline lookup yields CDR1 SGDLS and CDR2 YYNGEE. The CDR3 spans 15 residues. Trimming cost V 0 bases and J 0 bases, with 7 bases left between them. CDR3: CASSVAGNSYNEQFF. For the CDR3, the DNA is TGTGCCAGCAGCGTAGCCGGTAACTCCTACAATGAGCAGTTCTTC.

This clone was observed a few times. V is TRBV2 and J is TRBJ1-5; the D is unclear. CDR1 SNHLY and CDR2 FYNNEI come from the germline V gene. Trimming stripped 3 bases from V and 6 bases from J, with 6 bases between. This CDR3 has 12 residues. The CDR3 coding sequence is TGTGCCAGCAGTGAGGGGAGTCAGCCCCAGCATTTT. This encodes CASSEGSQPQHF.

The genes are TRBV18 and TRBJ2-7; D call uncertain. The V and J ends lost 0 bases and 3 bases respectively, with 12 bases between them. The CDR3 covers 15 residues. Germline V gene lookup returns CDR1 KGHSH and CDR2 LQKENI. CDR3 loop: CASSPPIFDIYEQYF. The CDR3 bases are TGTGCCAGCTCACCACCGATCTTTGACATCTACGAGCAGTACTTC.

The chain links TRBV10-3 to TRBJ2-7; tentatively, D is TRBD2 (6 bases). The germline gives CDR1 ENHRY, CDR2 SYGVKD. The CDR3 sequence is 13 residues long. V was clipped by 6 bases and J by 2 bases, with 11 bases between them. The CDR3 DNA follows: TGTGCCATCAGCCCGGAGGGGACCTACGAGCAGTACTTC. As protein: CAISPEGTYEQYF.

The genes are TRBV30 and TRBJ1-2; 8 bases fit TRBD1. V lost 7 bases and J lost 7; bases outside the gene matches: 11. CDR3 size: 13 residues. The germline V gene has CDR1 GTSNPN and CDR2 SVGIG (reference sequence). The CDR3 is CASNLAGGFGYTF. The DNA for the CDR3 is TGTGCCTCCAATCTAGCAGGGGGCTTTGGCTACACCTTC.

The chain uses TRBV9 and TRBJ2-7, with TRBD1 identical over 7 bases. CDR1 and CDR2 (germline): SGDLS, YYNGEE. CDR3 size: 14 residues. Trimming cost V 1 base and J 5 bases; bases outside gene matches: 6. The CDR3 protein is CASSVTGAKDEQYF. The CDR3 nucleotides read TGTGCCAGCAGCGTAACAGGGGCGAAGGACGAGCAGTACTTC. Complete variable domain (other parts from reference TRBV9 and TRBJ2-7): DSGVTQTPKHLITATGQRVTLRCSPRSGDLSVYWYQQSLDQGLQFLIQYYNGEERAKGNILERFSAQQFPDLHSELNLSSLELGDSALYFCASSVTGAKDEQYFGPGTRLTVT.

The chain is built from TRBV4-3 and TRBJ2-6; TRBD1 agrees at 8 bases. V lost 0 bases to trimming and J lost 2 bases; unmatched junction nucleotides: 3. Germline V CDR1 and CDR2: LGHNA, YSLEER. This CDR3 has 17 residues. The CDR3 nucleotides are TGCGCCAGCAGCCAAGAAGGGACAGGCACTGGGGCCAACGTCCTGACTTTC. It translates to CASSQEGTGTGANVLTF.

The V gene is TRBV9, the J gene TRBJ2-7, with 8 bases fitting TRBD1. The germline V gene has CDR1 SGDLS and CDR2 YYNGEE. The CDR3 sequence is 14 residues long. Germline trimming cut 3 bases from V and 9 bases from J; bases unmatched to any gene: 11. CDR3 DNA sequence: TGTGCCAGCAGCGCAACGGACAGGGCAAGTAGGCAGTACTTC. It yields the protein CASSATDRASRQYF.

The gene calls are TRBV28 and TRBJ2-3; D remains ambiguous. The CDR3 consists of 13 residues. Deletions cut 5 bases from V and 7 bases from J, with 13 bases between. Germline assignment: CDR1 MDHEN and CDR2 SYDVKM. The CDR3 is CASSTLLSNTQYF. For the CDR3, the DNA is TGTGCCAGCAGTACCTTGCTAAGCAATACGCAGTATTTT.

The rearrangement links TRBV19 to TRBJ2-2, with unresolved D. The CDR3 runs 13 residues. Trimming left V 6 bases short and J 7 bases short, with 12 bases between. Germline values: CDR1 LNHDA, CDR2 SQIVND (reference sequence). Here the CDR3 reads CASSFGSGGELFF. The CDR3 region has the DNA TGTGCCAGTAGCTTTGGGTCGGGCGGGGAGCTGTTTTTT.

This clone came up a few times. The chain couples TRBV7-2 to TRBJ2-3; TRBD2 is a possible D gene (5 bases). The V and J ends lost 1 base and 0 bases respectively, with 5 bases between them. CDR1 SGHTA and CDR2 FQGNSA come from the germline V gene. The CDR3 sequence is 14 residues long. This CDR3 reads CASSLGTSTDTQYF. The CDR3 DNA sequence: TGTGCCAGCAGCTTAGGGACTAGCACAGATACGCAGTATTTT.

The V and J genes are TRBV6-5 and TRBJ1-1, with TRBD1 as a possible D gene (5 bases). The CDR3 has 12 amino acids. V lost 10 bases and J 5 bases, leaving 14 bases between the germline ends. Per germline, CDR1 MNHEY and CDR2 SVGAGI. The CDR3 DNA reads TGTGCCACTGGACACATAAGAACTGAAGCTTTCTTT. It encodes CATGHIRTEAFF.

In DNA form, the CDR3 reads TGCAGCGCCATCTTAGGGGGCTATGGCTACACCTTC. Protein product: CSAILGGYGYTF. The V gene is TRBV29-1, the J gene TRBJ1-2, with D perhaps TRBD1 (6 bases). V was trimmed by 7 bases and J by 4 bases, leaving 13 bases between them. Germline V gene lookup returns CDR1 SQVTM and CDR2 ANQGSEA. The CDR3 is 12 amino acids.

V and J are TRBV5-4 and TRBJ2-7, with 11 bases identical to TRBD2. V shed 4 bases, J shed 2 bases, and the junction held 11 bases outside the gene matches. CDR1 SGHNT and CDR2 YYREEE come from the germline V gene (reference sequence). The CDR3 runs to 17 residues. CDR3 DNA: TGTGCCAGCAGCACAACTAGCGGGAGACTTCCTGCCTACGAGCAGTACTTC. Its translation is CASSTTSGRLPAYEQYF.

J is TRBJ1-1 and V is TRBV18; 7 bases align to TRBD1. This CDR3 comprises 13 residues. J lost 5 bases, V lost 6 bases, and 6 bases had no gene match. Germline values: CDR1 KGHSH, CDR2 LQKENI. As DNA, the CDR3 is TGTGCCAGCTCGGGCCAGGGGGATACTGAAGCTTTCTTT. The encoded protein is CASSGQGDTEAFF.

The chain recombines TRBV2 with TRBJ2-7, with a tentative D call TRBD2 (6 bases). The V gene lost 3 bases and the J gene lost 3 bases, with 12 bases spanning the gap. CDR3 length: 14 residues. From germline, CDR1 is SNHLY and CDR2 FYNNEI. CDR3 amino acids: CASSDGGMSYEQYF. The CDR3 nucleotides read TGTGCCAGCAGTGATGGCGGGATGAGCTACGAGCAGTACTTC.

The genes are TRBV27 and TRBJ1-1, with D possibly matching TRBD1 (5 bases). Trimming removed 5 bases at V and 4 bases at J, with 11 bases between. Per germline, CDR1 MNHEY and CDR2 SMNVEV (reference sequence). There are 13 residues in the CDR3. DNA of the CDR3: TGTGCCAGCAGTATGGGGCTGGTCACTGAAGCTTTCTTT. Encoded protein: CASSMGLVTEAFF.

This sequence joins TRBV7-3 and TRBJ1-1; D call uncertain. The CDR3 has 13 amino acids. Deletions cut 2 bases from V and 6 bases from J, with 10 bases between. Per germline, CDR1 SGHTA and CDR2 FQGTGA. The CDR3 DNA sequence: TGTGCCAGCAGCTTAGACCCGAGGGCTGAAGCTTTCTTT. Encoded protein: CASSLDPRAEAFF.

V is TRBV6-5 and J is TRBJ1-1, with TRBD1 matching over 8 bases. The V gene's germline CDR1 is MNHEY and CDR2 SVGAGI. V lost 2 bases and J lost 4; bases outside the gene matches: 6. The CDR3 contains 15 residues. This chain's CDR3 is CASSYLAGGGTEAFF. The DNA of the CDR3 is TGTGCCAGCAGTTACCTCGCAGGGGGCGGCACTGAAGCTTTCTTT.

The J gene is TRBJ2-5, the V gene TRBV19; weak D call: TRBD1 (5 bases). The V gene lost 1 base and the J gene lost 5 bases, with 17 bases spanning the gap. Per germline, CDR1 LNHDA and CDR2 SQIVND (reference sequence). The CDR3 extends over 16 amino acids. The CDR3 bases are TGTGCCAGTAGTATAGGCGGCAGGGCTTCTAGGGAGACCCAGTACTTC. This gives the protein CASSIGGRASRETQYF.

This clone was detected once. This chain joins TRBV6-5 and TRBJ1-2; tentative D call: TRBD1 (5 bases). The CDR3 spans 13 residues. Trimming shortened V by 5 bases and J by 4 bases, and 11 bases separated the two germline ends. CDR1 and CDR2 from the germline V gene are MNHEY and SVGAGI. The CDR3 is CASSRDSAYGYTF. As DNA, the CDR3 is TGTGCCAGCAGTCGAGACAGCGCCTATGGCTACACCTTC.

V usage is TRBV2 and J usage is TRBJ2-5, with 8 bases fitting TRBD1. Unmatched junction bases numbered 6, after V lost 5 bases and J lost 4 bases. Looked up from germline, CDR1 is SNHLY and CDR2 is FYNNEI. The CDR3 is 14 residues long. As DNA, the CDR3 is TGTGCCAGCAGTTTCCTAGGACAGGGAGAGACCCAGTACTTC. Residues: CASSFLGQGETQYF. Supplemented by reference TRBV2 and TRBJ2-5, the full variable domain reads EPEVTQTPSHQVTQMGQEVILRCVPISNHLYFYWYRQILGQKVEFLVSFYNNEISEKSEIFDDQFSVERPDGSNFTLKIRSTKLEDSAMYFCASSFLGQGETQYFGPGTRLLVL.

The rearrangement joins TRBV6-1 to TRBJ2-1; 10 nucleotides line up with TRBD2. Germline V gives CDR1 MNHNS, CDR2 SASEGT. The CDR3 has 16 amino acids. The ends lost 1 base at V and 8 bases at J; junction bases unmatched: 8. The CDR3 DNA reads TGTGCCAGCAGTGAAGAAGCTAGCGGGAGACTCGATGAGCAGTTCTTC. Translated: CASSEEASGRLDEQFF.